The present entry profiles one T cell receptor (beta chain) with its context. Its antigen is currently not known. No much larger clone is present one base from it, and per-base qualities are unavailable. These data come from a study of blood T cell repertoires in COVID-19 (dated by TCRdb to about 2020). As for the study more broadly: Collaborator samples came from the United States, Italy and Spain and covered acute and convalescent phases of COVID-19. The material from the prospective study consisted of cDNA or gDNA derived from T cells, B-cell-depleted T cells, or PBMCs. Deeply sampled blood TCRbeta repertoires from subjects exposed to, actively infected with, or recovered from COVID-19 were included in the dataset. The repertoires were made available in a free public database intended to serve as a resource for research on the immune response to SARS-CoV-2. The samples were drawn from the first 160 participants of the ongoing ImmuneRACE study and from roughly 1,300 subjects provided by 6 global collaborators. The sample metadata nearly always contained a de-identified subject ID, COVID-19 status, age in years and sex. Where HLA class I and class II types were available, the types were taken from metadata supplied by the sample provider, not from assay-based typing.

Overall study results and their limits: The quantity of clinical and demographic metadata differed by source and by participant and was supplied without curation.

Participants in the prospective study were enrolled through a virtual design, were aged 18 to 89 years, and lived in roughly 26 United States geographic areas. In the prospective study, cohorts were assigned on the basis of participant-reported clinical history obtained from a screening survey and a study questionnaire. ImmuneRACE Cohort 3 recovered participants were defined by two consecutive negative NP/OP PCR tests, healthcare professional clearance, or symptom resolution. Each participant in the prospective study had whole blood, serum and a nasopharyngeal or oropharyngeal swab collected by mobile phlebotomists. Prospective study participants could optionally give additional blood draws and questionnaires over an approximately 2-month period. Prospective study blood samples were shipped either frozen or at room temperature before DNA extraction. Looking up the germline V gene yields CDR1 MDHEN and CDR2 SYDVKM. The CDR3 covers 10 residues, taking in both the cysteine and the phenylalanine. Just the 30-base CDR3 DNA is kept, in frame starting at base 1.

TCRbeta CDR3 regions were amplified from genomic DNA by means of the immunoSEQ Assay, a bias-controlled multiplex PCR. Processing in the source paper ran as follows. The number of nucleated cells in each sample was estimated by amplification of reference gene primers within the assay. To quantify the absolute abundance of each unique TCRbeta CDR3 rearrangement, sequence reads were collapsed and filtered. Productive Simpson clonality was computed per sample as the square root of Simpson's diversity index over productive rearrangements. TCRdb retrieved this table from immuneACCESS and kept in-frame rearrangements only. Not all clones are present; in checked studies, unresolved V genes account for under half, and no reason is known for the remainder. That table supplies the V and J calls and clone size; D and trimming were determined from the DNA. Here the sample has about 210,000 clones; about 81% occur a single time. The top ten hold around 9% of the sample.

Rearrangement joined TRBV28 to TRBJ1-2; the D gene assignment is ambiguous. Sequencing input: PBMCs or T cells enriched from blood (not recorded which). The receptor comes from a man aged 40-49 years who had recovered from COVID-19. The CDR3 protein sequence reads: CGVRDYGYTF. DNA sequence: TGTGGGGTTCGGGACTATGGCTACACCTTC.